The next 20 T cell receptor beta chains were all read from a single sample in a study of cytomegalovirus exposure and HLA in healthy donors. Primers included in the PCR were 60 Vbeta and 13 Jbeta primers. TCRdb's table, derived via immunoSEQ multiplex PCR, lists solely in-frame clones and lacks some. The sample holds approximately 150,000 clones, just under 85% seen once. Source material: PBMCs. Receptors originate from a woman aged 55 to 70 in good health and CMV-seropositive.

The chain is built from TRBV6-5 and TRBJ1-1; the D gene is possibly TRBD1 (5 bases). V was clipped by 8 bases and J by 4 bases, with 8 bases between them. The CDR3 totals 11 residues. The germline gives CDR1 MNHEY, CDR2 SVGAGI. In DNA, the CDR3 is TGTGCCAGCGGGGGGTCCACTGAAGCTTTCTTT. Translation gives CASGGSTEAFF.

The chain carries TRBV19 and TRBJ1-5, with D tentatively TRBD1 (5 bases). Trimming removed 8 bases from V and 2 bases from J, with 10 bases in between. This CDR3 comprises 13 residues. Germline CDR1 LNHDA, CDR2 SQIVND (reference sequence). DNA of the CDR3: TGTGCCAGTGGGGGGTGGGGCAATCAGCCCCAGCATTTT. Translating it yields CASGGWGNQPQHF.

The rearrangement uses TRBV11-2 and TRBJ1-1; 8 nucleotides agree with TRBD1. The germline V gene has CDR1 SGHAT and CDR2 FQNNGV. This CDR3 has 16 residues. The ends lost 5 bases at V and 1 base at J; junction bases unmatched: 9. This CDR3 is CASSDRTGKGNTEAFF. CDR3 DNA sequence: TGTGCCAGCAGCGACCGGACAGGGAAAGGGAACACTGAAGCTTTCTTT. Filled out from reference TRBV11-2 and TRBJ1-1, the complete variable domain reads EAGVAQSPRYKIIEKRQSVAFWCNPISGHATLYWYQQILGQGPKLLIQFQNNGVVDDSQLPKDRFSAERLKGVDSTLKIQPAKLEDSAVYLCASSDRTGKGNTEAFFGQGTRLTVV.

This CDR3 reads CASREVGKQSEQFF. CDR3 coding DNA: TGTGCCAGCAGAGAGGTCGGGAAGCAGAGTGAGCAGTTCTTC. The chain is built from TRBV7-8 and TRBJ2-1, with D possibly being TRBD2 (5 bases). V lost 6 bases and J lost 9, with 18 bases in between. Per the germline V gene, CDR1 is SGHVS and CDR2 is FQNEAQ. The CDR3 is 14 residues long.

In this sample, this clone turned up a few times. CDR3 nucleotide sequence: TGTGCCAGTAGTATAGATCTAAGCGGGAGAATGGAGCCCGGGGAGCTGTTTTTT. This sequence encodes CASSIDLSGRMEPGELFF. The chain combines TRBV19 with TRBJ2-2; the match to TRBD2 covers 8 bases. The CDR3 contains 18 residues. Germline V gene sequence: CDR1 LNHDA, CDR2 SQIVND (reference sequence). V gave up 0 bases and J gave up 6 bases; unmatched junction bases: 12.

The CDR3: CASSMGSGQPAFF. CDR3 coding DNA: TGTGCCAGTAGTATGGGGTCTGGACAGCCAGCTTTCTTT. The chain is built from TRBV19 and TRBJ1-1, with D possibly matching TRBD1 (6 bases). The germline V gene encodes CDR1 LNHDA and CDR2 SQIVND (reference sequence). The CDR3 loop spans 13 amino acids. Trimming cost V 3 bases and J 10 bases, with 15 bases left between them.

The V gene is TRBV7-2, the J gene TRBJ2-7, with TRBD2 identical over 9 bases. Germline CDR1 and CDR2: SGHTA and FQGNSA. Trimming removed 0 bases from V and 2 bases from J; junction bases left unmatched: 5. CDR3 length: 16 amino acids. Here the CDR3 DNA reads TGTGCCAGCAGCTTAGCGAGGCTAGCGGGGACCTACGAGCAGTACTTC. Amino acid sequence: CASSLARLAGTYEQYF.

The chain joins TRBV7-8 to TRBJ2-5, with a possible D match to TRBD2 (6 bases). The DNA matches TRBJ2-7 better at its end, which makes the J call doubtful. The CDR3 covers 12 residues. Per the germline V gene, CDR1 is SGHVS and CDR2 is FQNEAQ. In DNA form, the CDR3 reads TGTGCCAGCAGCTCCGGAGGGGACGAGCAGTACTTC. It codes for CASSSGGDEQYF.

This clone was picked up a small number of times. The V call is TRBV11-2, the J call TRBJ2-2; 7 nucleotides line up with TRBD2. The J segment lost 1 base and the V segment lost 5 bases, leaving 7 bases of the junction unmatched. This CDR3 has 16 amino acids. Germline CDR1 SGHAT, CDR2 FQNNGV. This CDR3 is CASSRQPSGNTGELFF. In DNA, the CDR3 is TGTGCCAGCAGCCGTCAGCCTAGCGGGAACACCGGGGAGCTGTTTTTT.

This clone was recorded at least ten times. The rearrangement uses TRBV29-1 and TRBJ2-7; TRBD1 aligns across 7 bases. The germline V gene has CDR1 SQVTM and CDR2 ANQGSEA. The CDR3 spans 14 residues. V trimming: 6 bases; J trimming: 0 bases; junction bases outside the gene matches: 8. The CDR3 DNA reads TGCAGCGTGAGACAGGGATCAAGCTCCTACGAGCAGTACTTC. Amino acids: CSVRQGSSSYEQYF.

The chain carries TRBV5-1 and TRBJ2-7; D is perhaps TRBD2 (6 bases). Between the trimmed V and J ends, which lost 0 bases and 0 bases, there was a span of 16 bases. The germline gives CDR1 SGHRS, CDR2 YFSETQ. This CDR3 is 17 amino acids long. The CDR3 region is CASSLAAGLAHSYEQYF. As DNA, the CDR3 is TGCGCCAGCAGCTTGGCGGCGGGGTTGGCACACTCCTACGAGCAGTACTTC. Supplemented by reference TRBV5-1 and TRBJ2-7, the full variable domain reads KAGVTQTPRYLIKTRGQQVTLSCSPISGHRSVSWYQQTPGQGLQFLFEYFSETQRNKGNFPGRFSGRQFSNSRSEMNVSTLELGDSALYLCASSLAAGLAHSYEQYFGPGTRLTVT.

The rearrangement joins TRBV19 to TRBJ2-1; D gene unclear. V lost 1 base and J lost 6, with 13 bases in between. The germline V gene encodes CDR1 LNHDA and CDR2 SQIVND (reference sequence). CDR3 size: 15 residues. CDR3 in amino acids: CASSIGGLLSNEQFF. In DNA form, the CDR3 reads TGTGCCAGTAGTATAGGCGGCCTCTTATCCAATGAGCAGTTCTTC.

The V gene is TRBV7-6, the J gene TRBJ2-1; 7 bases are shared with TRBD2. The V gene's germline CDR1 is SGHVS and CDR2 FNYEAQ. V lost 5 bases to trimming and J lost 4 bases; unmatched junction nucleotides: 8. The CDR3 consists of 15 residues. The CDR3 sequence is CASSLLALAYNEQFF. CDR3 in DNA: TGTGCCAGCAGCCTACTAGCGCTGGCTTACAATGAGCAGTTCTTC.

The chain couples TRBV5-4 to TRBJ2-7; 10 bases agree with TRBD2. The trim removed 1 base at V and 5 bases at J, leaving 6 bases unmatched. Germline V CDR1 and CDR2: SGHNT, YYREEE (reference sequence). The CDR3 is 15 residues long. The DNA of the CDR3 is TGTGCCAGCAGCTTGTTTAGCGGGAGGTCAGACGAGCAGTACTTC. Protein sequence: CASSLFSGRSDEQYF.

The chain links TRBV5-1 to TRBJ2-5; the match to TRBD1 covers 8 bases. CDR1 is SGHRS, CDR2 YFSETQ, per germline. The trim removed 1 base at V and 7 bases at J, leaving 12 bases unmatched. The CDR3 is 16 residues long. The CDR3 DNA reads as TGCGCCAGCAGCTTGAACCCAGGGGGCCGACCAGGGACCCAGTACTTC. Translating it yields CASSLNPGGRPGTQYF. The variable domain in full, completed from reference TRBV5-1 and TRBJ2-5, reads KAGVTQTPRYLIKTRGQQVTLSCSPISGHRSVSWYQQTPGQGLQFLFEYFSETQRNKGNFPGRFSGRQFSNSRSEMNVSTLELGDSALYLCASSLNPGGRPGTQYFGPGTRLLVL.

The chain joins TRBV6-5 to TRBJ2-5; weak D call: TRBD2 (6 bases). TRBJ2-7 matches the DNA end more closely, so the J call is doubtful. The CDR3 is 13 amino acids. Germline V gene lookup returns CDR1 MNHEY and CDR2 SVGAGI. The CDR3 region is CASERAGTYEQYF. In nucleotides, the CDR3 is TGTGCCAGCGAGCGAGCGGGCACCTACGAGCAGTACTTC.

This clone occurred a few times. The chain is built from TRBV5-4 and TRBJ2-7; TRBD2 is a possible D gene (6 bases). The length of the CDR3 is 15 residues. The germline V gene has CDR1 SGHNT and CDR2 YYREEE (reference sequence). Trimming removed 0 bases at V and 7 bases at J, with 17 bases between. The DNA for the CDR3 is TGTGCCAGCAGCTTGGAGTCTGGAGGGGCGAGTGAGCAGTACTTC. This sequence encodes CASSLESGGASEQYF.

The rearrangement uses TRBV28 and TRBJ2-7; 10 nucleotides align to TRBD2. The germline gives CDR1 MDHEN, CDR2 SYDVKM. V lost 6 bases to trimming and J lost 3 bases; unmatched junction nucleotides: 8. CDR3 length: 15 residues. CDR3 residues: CASRPPGLARYEQYF. The CDR3 DNA is TGTGCCAGCAGACCACCGGGACTAGCGCGCTACGAGCAGTACTTC. The variable domain in full, completed from reference TRBV28 and TRBJ2-7, reads DVKVTQSSRYLVKRTGEKVFLECVQDMDHENMFWYRQDPGLGLRLIYFSYDVKMKEKGDIPEGYSVSREKKERFSLILESASTNQTSMYLCASRPPGLARYEQYFGPGTRLTVT.

The chain couples TRBV18 to TRBJ1-2; tentative D call: TRBD1 (6 bases). Deletions cut 2 bases from V and 0 bases from J, with 13 bases between. Germline V CDR1 and CDR2: KGHSH, LQKENI. This CDR3 is built from 16 residues. DNA of the CDR3: TGTGCCAGCTCACCAGTCGGGACACCGACTAACTATGGCTACACCTTC. This translates into CASSPVGTPTNYGYTF.

The chain uses TRBV4-1 and TRBJ2-2, with 8 bases matching TRBD2. CDR1 MGHRA and CDR2 YSYEKL come from the germline V gene. The length of the CDR3 is 15 residues. Germline trimming cut 7 bases from V and 1 base from J; bases unmatched to any gene: 5. The CDR3 here is CASNREGVNTGELFF. CDR3 nucleotide sequence: TGCGCCAGCAATCGGGAGGGAGTGAACACCGGGGAGCTGTTTTTT.